This T cell receptor beta chain is from a study of shared clonotypes between healthy human individuals. V was trimmed by 2 bases and J by 6 bases, leaving 7 bases between them. The CDR3 has 11 amino acids. Per the germline V gene, CDR1 is GTSNPN and CDR2 is SVGIG (reference sequence). Study-wide points: On the whole, naive subsets had larger estimated richness than memory subsets had.

This clone was seen a few times. Its target is not known. Distinct nucleotide sequences in the sample also encode this CDR3. Selected positively for CCR7 and CD45RO-negative, naive CD8 cells excluded terminally differentiated effector memory CD45RA+ cells. Sorted-subset replicate PCR reactions contained about 200 ng DNA, corresponding to approximately 30,000 T cell genomes. The data were produced by immunoSEQ multiplex PCR, yet TCRdb's version contains in-frame clones alone and is incomplete. The sample carries about 2.1 million clones, about 92% recorded once. The origin of this receptor is a man aged 18 to 35 in good health. Some clones in this sample may be carry-over from other donors' samples. V and J are TRBV30 and TRBJ1-2; D is unresolved. Sequenced input: naive CD8+ T cells from PBMCs. In DNA, the CDR3 is TGTGCCTGGAGTTCAGGCGATGGCTACACCTTC. Protein product: CAWSSGDGYTF.